This is a list of T cell receptor beta chains from one sample in a study of blood T cells in healthy people across ages. A single record per CDR3 protein comes from TCRdb applying MiXCR to the 5' RACE reads. The sample has about 1.1 million distinct CDR3 sequences, more than 30% seen once; the top ten hold over 10%. Material: blood. These receptor sequences come from a man between 18 and 29 years old in good health. Both conserved end residues are part of each CDR3. The D gene is left open where the match is weak. Rows give clone size only sometimes, using once, few, many, or a class for an expanded clone.

cdr3_aa cdr3_nt clone_size j_call v_call d_call
CSASRVVAGHNEQFF TGCAGTGCTAGTAGGGTGGTAGCGGGGCACAATGAGCAGTTCTTC - TRBJ2-1 TRBV20-1 TRBD2
CGGAGSAYNEQFF TGTGGTGGAGCGGGATCCGCCTACAATGAGCAGTTCTTC - TRBJ2-1 TRBV7-2 TRBD2
CAISESLGVSSTDTQYF TGTGCCATCAGTGAGTCGCTGGGGGTATCTAGCACAGATACGCAGTATTTT many TRBJ2-3 TRBV10-3 -
CAIKKVPLNTEAFF TGTGCCATCAAAAAAGTACCATTGAACACTGAAGCTTTCTTT - TRBJ1-1 TRBV10-3 -
CASSLRSSQAGSVFGDTQYF TGTGCCAGCAGCTTAAGGTCGTCTCAGGCGGGGTCGGTTTTTGGAGATACGCAGTATTTT - TRBJ2-3 TRBV11-2 -
CASSLPRLEGYTF TGTGCCAGCAGCTTACCACGATTAGAGGGCTACACCTTC - TRBJ1-2 TRBV7-9 -
CASSFAHEQYF TGTGCCAGCAGTTTCGCCCACGAGCAGTACTTC - TRBJ2-7 TRBV28 -
CASSQDQNSDNEKLFF TGCGCCAGCAGCCAAGATCAGAACAGCGATAATGAAAAACTGTTTTTT - TRBJ1-4 TRBV4-1 -
CASSLGTSGVTDTQYF TGTGCCAGCAGCCTCGGGACTAGCGGAGTCACAGATACGCAGTATTTT few TRBJ2-3 TRBV7-3 TRBD2
CAISDSAGELFF TGTGCCATCAGTGATTCGGCCGGGGAGCTGTTTTTT few TRBJ2-2 TRBV10-3 -
CASNLDGTEAFF TGTGCCAGCAACCTTGACGGGACTGAAGCTTTCTTT - TRBJ1-1 TRBV7-9 -
CSVRGGALGPDTQYF TGCAGTGTCCGCGGGGGGGCCCTTGGCCCAGATACGCAGTATTTT - TRBJ2-3 TRBV20-1 TRBD2
CASSLYWQQTNYGYTF TGTGCCAGCAGCTTGTATTGGCAGCAGACTAACTATGGCTACACCTTC few TRBJ1-2 TRBV5-6 -
CATSDPGQPNEQFF TGTGCCACCAGTGATCCTGGACAGCCCAATGAGCAGTTCTTC - TRBJ2-1 TRBV24-1 -
CSAGANYGYTF TGCAGCGCAGGGGCTAACTATGGCTACACCTTC few TRBJ1-2 TRBV29-1 -
CASSLQTSGNTIYF TGTGCCAGCAGTTTACAGACCTCTGGAAACACCATATATTTT - TRBJ1-3 TRBV28 -
CSVGGSNTEAFF TGCAGCGTTGGGGGGTCGAACACTGAAGCTTTCTTT - TRBJ1-1 TRBV29-1 -
CASSPPGRAKNIQYF TGTGCCAGCTCACCACCGGGCAGAGCCAAAAACATTCAGTACTTC - TRBJ2-4 TRBV18 -
CASSPGTGSYLPYEQYF TGTGCCAGCAGCCCAGGGACAGGTAGCTACCTACCCTACGAGCAGTACTTC - TRBJ2-7 TRBV7-2 TRBD1
CAWSAGTDNSPLHF TGTGCCTGGAGTGCAGGGACAGATAATTCACCCCTCCACTTT few TRBJ1-6 TRBV30 TRBD1
CASTLGGGYNEQYF TGTGCCAGCACCTTAGGGGGAGGCTACAATGAGCAGTACTTC - TRBJ2-7 TRBV28 -
CSARAPGTGYEQYF TGCAGTGCTAGGGCCCCCGGGACAGGCTACGAGCAGTACTTC - TRBJ2-7 TRBV20-1 TRBD1
CSAQPADRGQGDTQYF TGCAGTGCTCAACCCGCGGACAGGGGGCAAGGAGATACGCAGTATTTT once TRBJ2-3 TRBV20-1 TRBD1
CANSSVYGYTF TGTGCCAACAGTTCGGTCTATGGCTACACCTTC few TRBJ1-2 TRBV28 -
CASTTLEVPSRTQYF TGTGCCAGCACCACCCTGGAGGTGCCGTCACGTACGCAGTATTTT - TRBJ2-3 TRBV27 -
CAISVYRDTGELFF TGTGCCATCAGTGTTTATCGCGATACCGGGGAGCTGTTTTTT few TRBJ2-2 TRBV10-3 -
CASSPQRGGSYNEQYF TGTGCCAGCAGTCCTCAGCGGGGGGGCTCCTACAATGAGCAGTACTTC few TRBJ2-7 TRBV12-3/TRBV12-4 TRBD2
CASSEGSGSNQPQHF TGTGCCAGCAGTGAGGGATCTGGGTCAAATCAGCCCCAGCATTTT - TRBJ1-5 TRBV25-1 -
CASKDGDNYGYTF TGTGCCAGCAAGGACGGGGATAACTATGGCTACACCTTC - TRBJ1-2 TRBV27 -
CASSTREGTEAFF TGTGCCAGCAGCACCAGGGAGGGCACTGAAGCTTTCTTT many TRBJ1-1 TRBV7-3 -
CASSFEPSGGGDQFF TGTGCCAGCAGCTTCGAGCCTAGCGGGGGGGGTGATCAGTTCTTC - TRBJ2-1 TRBV9 TRBD2
CASSWGVGDTQYF TGTGCCAGCAGCTGGGGGGTTGGAGATACGCAGTATTTT - TRBJ2-3 TRBV7-8 -
CASTEREGDTEAFF TGTGCCAGCACTGAAAGGGAAGGGGACACTGAAGCTTTCTTT few TRBJ1-1 TRBV12-3/TRBV12-4 -
CASSKRTSGARTDTQYF TGTGCCAGCAGCAAGCGGACTAGCGGGGCCCGCACAGATACGCAGTATTTT - TRBJ2-3 TRBV7-2 TRBD2
CASSQDGGMYTEVFF TGTGCCAGCAGCCAAGACGGGGGGATGTACACTGAAGTTTTCTTT - TRBJ1-1 TRBV14 -
CTTPGPRPNNEQFF TGCACCACCCCGGGACCCCGTCCAAACAATGAGCAGTTCTTC many TRBJ2-1 TRBV29-1 -